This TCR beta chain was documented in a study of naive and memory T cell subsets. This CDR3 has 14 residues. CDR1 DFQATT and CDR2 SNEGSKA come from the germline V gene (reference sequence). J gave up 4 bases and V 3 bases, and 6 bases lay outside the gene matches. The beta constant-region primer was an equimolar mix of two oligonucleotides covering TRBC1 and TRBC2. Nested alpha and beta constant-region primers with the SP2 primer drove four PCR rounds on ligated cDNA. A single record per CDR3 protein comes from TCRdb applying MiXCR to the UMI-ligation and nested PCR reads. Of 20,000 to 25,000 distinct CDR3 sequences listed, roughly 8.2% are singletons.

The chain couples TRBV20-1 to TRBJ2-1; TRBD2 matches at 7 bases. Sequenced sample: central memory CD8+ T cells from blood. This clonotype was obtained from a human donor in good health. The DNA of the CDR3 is TGCAGTGCTAGGGGCCTAGCGGAATACAATGAGCAGTTCTTC. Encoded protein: CSARGLAEYNEQFF.